The clone carrying this TCR beta chain was recorded once. Its antigen is not known. This specimen comes from a study of CD8+CD57+ T cells in acquired aplastic anemia. General study findings and limits: There were twenty-nine CD8+ CDR3 sequences that occurred in both patients and controls.

Patients who underwent sequencing had shown CD8+CD57+ cell expansion by flow cytometry. In all patients, the disease was severe acquired aplastic anemia. Untreated patients provided the blood samples, with no therapy given before sampling. V was pared by 5 bases and J by 3 bases, with 13 bases between. Germline CDR1 reads LNHDA; CDR2 reads SQIVND (reference sequence). CDR3 size: 14 residues. TCR beta VDJ combinations and CDR3 sequences were profiled from genomic DNA. TCRdb analysed the reads with MiXCR anew, one entry per CDR3 protein. The sample records around 290,000 distinct CDR3 sequences, approximately 60% being singletons.

The material sequenced was sorted CD4+, CD8+, or CD8+CD57+ T cells (not recorded which) from PBMCs. The receptor's source is a human donor with aplastic anemia. V gene TRBV19 combines with J gene TRBJ1-2; D remains ambiguous. The DNA for the CDR3 is TGTGCCAGTAGTTTGCGACCGGGAGACTATGGCTACACCTTC. Translation gives CASSLRPGDYGYTF.